Presented here are 32 T cell receptor beta chains from one specimen sequenced in a study of cytomegalovirus exposure and HLA in healthy donors. Use of 60 Vbeta and 13 Jbeta primers characterized the PCR. Method: immunoSEQ multiplex PCR; TCRdb's copy keeps in-frame clones and lacks some. The table shows 95,000 to 100,000 clones, with around 77% occurring only once. Sequenced input: PBMCs. The receptors derive from a woman aged 55-69 years in good health and CMV-seropositive.

The chain employs TRBV20-1 and TRBJ2-1, with unresolved D. Trimming left V 3 bases short and J 10 bases short, with 10 bases between. The CDR3 covers 11 residues. The germline CDR1 and CDR2 sequences are DFQATT and SNEGSKA (reference sequence). This chain's CDR3 is CSASLPREQFF. For the CDR3, the DNA is TGCAGTGCTAGTCTTCCGCGGGAGCAGTTCTTC.

The V and J genes are TRBV9 and TRBJ2-1; 11 bases map to TRBD2. The ends lost 3 bases at V and 6 bases at J; junction bases unmatched: 5. CDR1 SGDLS and CDR2 YYNGEE come from the germline V gene. This CDR3 contains 15 residues. The CDR3 here is CASSATSGVINEQFF. The CDR3 nucleotides read TGTGCCAGCAGCGCGACTAGCGGGGTGATCAATGAGCAGTTCTTC. Full variable domain (remainder filled in from reference TRBV9 and TRBJ2-1): DSGVTQTPKHLITATGQRVTLRCSPRSGDLSVYWYQQSLDQGLQFLIQYYNGEERAKGNILERFSAQQFPDLHSELNLSSLELGDSALYFCASSATSGVINEQFFGPGTRLTVL.

In this sample, this clone turned up a few times. This chain connects TRBV28 to TRBJ2-1; D gene unclear. From germline, CDR1 is MDHEN and CDR2 SYDVKM. CDR3 length equals 12 residues. The V gene lost 7 bases and the J gene lost 10 bases, with 14 bases spanning the gap. The CDR3, as DNA: TGTGCCAGCAATGTGGCGGTACGGGAGCAGTTCTTC. Translation gives CASNVAVREQFF.

The chain carries TRBV18 and TRBJ2-7; 10 bases agree with TRBD2. The CDR3 runs to 16 residues. With 2 bases clipped from V and 6 bases from J, the junction kept 10 bases outside the gene matches. Germline CDR1 and CDR2: KGHSH and LQKENI. CDR3: CASSPWLAGDLGEQYF. CDR3 nucleotides: TGTGCCAGCTCACCATGGCTAGCGGGAGATTTAGGCGAGCAGTACTTC.

This clone showed up just once. The V call is TRBV4-1, the J call TRBJ1-5, with D hard to call. With 3 bases removed from V and 3 bases from J, the gap between germline ends came to 12 bases. This CDR3 contains 15 residues. Per germline, CDR1 MGHRA and CDR2 YSYEKL. CDR3 loop: CASSQVTVYNQPQHF. CDR3 bases: TGCGCCAGCAGCCAGGTAACAGTATACAATCAGCCCCAGCATTTT.

The V gene is TRBV25-1, the J gene TRBJ2-1; TRBD2 agrees at 8 bases. Germline V gene lookup returns CDR1 MGHDK and CDR2 SYGVNS. V lost 5 bases to trimming and J lost 7 bases; unmatched junction nucleotides: 4. The CDR3 totals 13 residues. This chain's CDR3 is CASSTGGGNEQFF. CDR3 in DNA: TGTGCCAGCAGTACGGGAGGGGGGAATGAGCAGTTCTTC.

The V call is TRBV9, the J call TRBJ2-2; 8 nucleotides align to TRBD2. The J segment lost 3 bases and the V segment lost 2 bases, leaving 6 bases of the junction unmatched. The length of the CDR3 is 16 residues. Germline V gives CDR1 SGDLS, CDR2 YYNGEE. CDR3 sequence (DNA): TGTGCCAGCAGCGTTCAAGCGGGAGAATACACCGGGGAGCTGTTTTTT. Translating it yields CASSVQAGEYTGELFF. The full variable domain, rest sourced from reference TRBV9 and TRBJ2-2, is DSGVTQTPKHLITATGQRVTLRCSPRSGDLSVYWYQQSLDQGLQFLIQYYNGEERAKGNILERFSAQQFPDLHSELNLSSLELGDSALYFCASSVQAGEYTGELFFGEGSRLTVL.

This clone appeared once. The V call is TRBV12-2, the J call TRBJ1-2; TRBD1 was called by the table and not checked on the DNA. TRBV12-2 is a pseudogene locus. This CDR3 region has 15 residues. CDR3 amino acids: CASRLWNRGVIGYTF. CDR3 DNA: TGTGCAAGTCGCTTATGGAACAGGGGAGTAATTGGCTACACCTTC.

J is TRBJ2-7 and V is TRBV6-5; D not resolved. Trimming removed 2 bases from V and 2 bases from J, with 7 bases in between. This CDR3 region has 13 residues. Germline V CDR1 and CDR2: MNHEY, SVGAGI. The CDR3 DNA sequence: TGTGCCAGCAGTTACCCAGGTACCTACGAGCAGTACTTC. Protein: CASSYPGTYEQYF.

V usage is TRBV6-5 and J usage is TRBJ1-5, with TRBD1 as a possible D gene (6 bases). Trimming removed 2 bases at V and 5 bases at J, with 13 bases between. The CDR3 runs to 15 residues. CDR1 and CDR2 (germline): MNHEY, SVGAGI. The CDR3 nucleotides are TGTGCCAGCAGTTACAGGCAGGGGAATTATCAGCCCCAGCATTTT. Translated: CASSYRQGNYQPQHF.

V and J are TRBV7-9 and TRBJ2-5; the match to TRBD2 covers 9 bases. Germline trimming cut 3 bases from V and 1 base from J; bases unmatched to any gene: 3. The CDR3 totals 15 residues. CDR1 is SEHNR, CDR2 FQNEAQ, per germline (reference sequence). CDR3: CASSFLAGPQETQYF. CDR3 DNA sequence: TGTGCCAGCAGCTTCCTAGCGGGACCCCAAGAGACCCAGTACTTC.

This chain links TRBV7-9 with TRBJ2-1, with 7 bases matching TRBD2. Unmatched junction bases numbered 12, after V lost 6 bases and J lost 4 bases. This CDR3 is 16 amino acids long. CDR1 is SEHNR, CDR2 FQNEAQ, per germline (reference sequence). The CDR3 sequence: CASRSTREGSYNEQFF. CDR3 DNA sequence: TGTGCCAGCAGATCTACAAGGGAGGGGTCATACAATGAGCAGTTCTTC.

The rearrangement links TRBV19 to TRBJ1-1; D call uncertain. V dropped 0 bases and J dropped 1 base, with 6 bases sitting between them. The CDR3 runs 14 residues. Germline lookup yields CDR1 LNHDA and CDR2 SQIVND (reference sequence). CDR3 coding DNA: TGTGCCAGTAGTATAGAGGCAGGGAACACTGAAGCTTTCTTT. Translated: CASSIEAGNTEAFF.

The V gene is TRBV5-1, the J gene TRBJ1-5, with a tentative D call TRBD1 (6 bases). Germline V gives CDR1 SGHRS, CDR2 YFSETQ. This CDR3 contains 14 residues. V was shortened by 1 base and J by 6 bases, with 11 bases between the two germline ends. This CDR3 reads CASSLSGGLQPQHF. CDR3 DNA sequence: TGCGCCAGCAGCTTGAGTGGGGGCCTTCAGCCCCAGCATTTT.

This clone was picked up a small number of times. The rearrangement links TRBV4-1 to TRBJ1-2; tentative D call: TRBD1 (6 bases). Per germline, CDR1 MGHRA and CDR2 YSYEKL. The CDR3 length is 13 residues. Trimming shortened V by 5 bases and J by 5 bases, and 12 bases separated the two germline ends. The CDR3 DNA is TGCGCCAGCAGCGGTCAGGGGATTTATGGCTACACCTTC. Translating it yields CASSGQGIYGYTF.

The chain joins TRBV5-4 to TRBJ1-2; 12 nucleotides agree with TRBD1. CDR3 length equals 17 residues. The V gene's germline CDR1 is SGHNT and CDR2 YYREEE (reference sequence). Trimming at V came to 3 bases and at J to 4 bases, leaving 10 bases not matched to a gene. The CDR3 loop is CASSSGTGGVFLYGYTF. In nucleotides, the CDR3 is TGTGCCAGCAGCTCCGGGACAGGGGGCGTCTTTCTCTATGGCTACACCTTC. Full variable domain (missing parts from reference TRBV5-4 and TRBJ1-2): ETGVTQSPTHLIKTRGQQVTLRCSSQSGHNTVSWYQQALGQGPQFIFQYYREEENGRGNFPPRFSGLQFPNYSSELNVNALELDDSALYLCASSSGTGGVFLYGYTFGSGTRLTVV.

V and J are TRBV9 and TRBJ2-1, with 10 bases fitting TRBD1. Losses at the gene ends were 6 bases for V and 1 base for J; bases not matched to a gene: 7. The CDR3 extends over 16 amino acids. Germline V CDR1 and CDR2: SGDLS, YYNGEE. CDR3 protein: CASTKMGQGSYNEQFF. The CDR3 region has the DNA TGTGCCAGCACTAAGATGGGACAGGGGTCCTACAATGAGCAGTTCTTC.

The genes are TRBV27 and TRBJ2-7; D may be TRBD1 (7 bases). V was shortened by 5 bases and J by 6 bases, with 17 bases between the two germline ends. The CDR3 runs to 14 residues. Germline assignment: CDR1 MNHEY and CDR2 SMNVEV (reference sequence). As DNA, the CDR3 is TGTGCCAGCAGTATGACAGGGACTGGCGGCGAGCAGTACTTC. Its translation is CASSMTGTGGEQYF.

The rearrangement joins TRBV2 to TRBJ2-7; 10 nucleotides match TRBD2. With V trimmed by 4 bases and J by 2 bases, 5 bases remained unmatched. Germline V gene lookup returns CDR1 SNHLY and CDR2 FYNNEI. CDR3 size: 15 residues. As DNA, the CDR3 is TGTGCCAGCAGTGCCCAGCGGGAGGGTCCCTACGAGCAGTACTTC. Its translation is CASSAQREGPYEQYF.

The CDR3 spells CASTRTGGKNEQYF. Here the CDR3 DNA reads TGTGCCAGCACTAGGACAGGGGGTAAAAACGAGCAGTACTTC. V usage is TRBV2 and J usage is TRBJ2-5; 10 nucleotides agree with TRBD1. The DNA end lines up better with TRBJ2-7; the J call may be wrong. The germline CDR1 and CDR2 sequences are SNHLY and FYNNEI. The CDR3 extends over 14 amino acids.

CDR3 loop: CATADGVFSSGANVLTF. CDR3 sequence (DNA): TGTGCCACCGCCGATGGAGTCTTCAGCTCTGGGGCCAACGTCCTGACTTTC. This chain joins TRBV10-3 and TRBJ2-6; D unclear. The CDR3 totals 17 residues. V dropped 10 bases and J dropped 0 bases, with 19 bases sitting between them. The germline CDR1 and CDR2 sequences are ENHRY and SYGVKD.

CDR3 DNA sequence: TGTGCCAGCAGCGGGGGAGGTGGGGCCAACGTCCTGACTTTC. Amino acid sequence: CASSGGGGANVLTF. This chain uses TRBV6-1 with TRBJ2-6, with TRBD2 as a possible D gene (6 bases). CDR1 and CDR2 (germline): MNHNS, SASEGT. V was clipped by 6 bases and J by 3 bases, with 9 bases between them. The CDR3 is made up of 14 amino acids.

The chain links TRBV19 to TRBJ2-5, with D uncertain. With 3 bases removed from V and 6 bases from J, the gap between germline ends came to 11 bases. Germline V gene sequence: CDR1 LNHDA, CDR2 SQIVND (reference sequence). The CDR3 loop spans 13 amino acids. The CDR3 DNA is TGTGCCAGTAGTATTAACAGTTTGCAGACCCAGTACTTC. Encoded protein: CASSINSLQTQYF.

The chain carries TRBV2 and TRBJ1-4; TRBD1 is a possible D gene (6 bases). Germline CDR1 is SNHLY and CDR2 is FYNNEI. CDR3 length: 11 amino acids. V was shortened by 8 bases and J by 7 bases, with 8 bases between the two germline ends. In nucleotides, the CDR3 is TGTGCCAGCGGACAGAGTGAAAAACTGTTTTTT. Encoded protein: CASGQSEKLFF.

The rearrangement joins TRBV15 to TRBJ2-3, with 8 bases aligning to TRBD1. The germline V gene encodes CDR1 LNHNV and CDR2 YYDKDF (reference sequence). The CDR3 runs 17 residues. The V segment lost 5 bases and the J segment 0 bases; nucleotides outside the gene matches: 10. The CDR3 loop reads CATSSSLRGQSTDTQYF. The CDR3 region has the DNA TGTGCCACCAGCTCCTCCCTCAGGGGGCAGAGCACAGATACGCAGTATTTT.

This clone showed up just once. The chain recombines TRBV14 with TRBJ2-2; tentatively, D is TRBD1 (6 bases). The germline CDR1 and CDR2 sequences are SGHDN and FVKESK. Trimming removed 1 base from V and 1 base from J, with 10 bases in between. This CDR3 contains 16 residues. Here the CDR3 reads CASSQVPDRNTGELFF. CDR3 coding DNA: TGTGCCAGCAGCCAAGTCCCGGACAGGAACACCGGGGAGCTGTTTTTT.

This clone has just one count. The chain recombines TRBV4-1 with TRBJ2-5; D unclear. The CDR3 contains 15 residues. The V gene lost 1 base and the J gene lost 1 base, with 10 bases spanning the gap. CDR1 MGHRA and CDR2 YSYEKL come from the germline V gene. CDR3 amino acids: CASSQVVAGQETQYF. The CDR3, as DNA: TGCGCCAGCAGCCAAGTAGTTGCAGGCCAAGAGACCCAGTACTTC.

This chain uses TRBV29-1 with TRBJ2-7; D ambiguous. The CDR3 spans 12 residues. Germline V gene sequence: CDR1 SQVTM, CDR2 ANQGSEA. V was shortened by 3 bases and J by 5 bases, with 11 bases between the two germline ends. In nucleotides, the CDR3 is TGCAGCGTTGAGGTCACAGTCGACGAGCAGTACTTC. Translated: CSVEVTVDEQYF.

The V call is TRBV5-6, the J call TRBJ2-4; TRBD1 agrees at 8 bases. J gave up 5 bases and V 4 bases, and 8 bases lay outside the gene matches. This CDR3 comprises 15 residues. The germline V gene encodes CDR1 SGHDT and CDR2 YYEEEE. The chain's CDR3 is CASSPRLTGENIQYF. The DNA of the CDR3 is TGTGCCAGCAGCCCCCGACTGACAGGGGAAAACATTCAGTACTTC.

The chain has TRBV5-6 and TRBJ2-2; 10 bases are shared with TRBD2. Unmatched junction bases numbered 7, after V lost 4 bases and J lost 4 bases. Germline CDR1 reads SGHDT; CDR2 reads YYEEEE. The CDR3 is 16 amino acids. The CDR3 DNA sequence: TGTGCCAGCAGCAACCTAGCGGGAGTTGGCACCGGGGAGCTGTTTTTT. This translates into CASSNLAGVGTGELFF.

The gene calls are TRBV7-8 and TRBJ1-2; TRBD1 is a possible D gene (5 bases). This CDR3 comprises 13 residues. Germline values: CDR1 SGHVS, CDR2 FQNEAQ. V lost 4 bases to trimming and J lost 8 bases, with 14 bases between them. CDR3: CASSSGPGGGYTF. The CDR3 region has the DNA TGTGCCAGCAGCTCTGGACCGGGGGGAGGCTACACCTTC.

The chain has TRBV7-9 and TRBJ1-5, with TRBD1 matching 7 bases. The ends lost 4 bases at V and 6 bases at J; junction bases unmatched: 9. Germline V gene sequence: CDR1 SEHNR, CDR2 FQNEAQ (reference sequence). The length of the CDR3 is 15 residues. For the CDR3, the DNA is TGTGCCAGCAGCTCGACAGGGAAAGATAGTCAGCCCCAGCATTTT. Translation: CASSSTGKDSQPQHF. The full variable domain, in which reference TRBV7-9 and TRBJ1-5 provide the parts outside the CDR3, is DTGVSQNPRHKITKRGQNVTFRCDPISEHNRLYWYRQTLGQGPEFLTYFQNEAQLEKSRLLSDRFSAERPKGSFSTLEIQRTEQGDSAMYLCASSSTGKDSQPQHFGDGTRLSIL.